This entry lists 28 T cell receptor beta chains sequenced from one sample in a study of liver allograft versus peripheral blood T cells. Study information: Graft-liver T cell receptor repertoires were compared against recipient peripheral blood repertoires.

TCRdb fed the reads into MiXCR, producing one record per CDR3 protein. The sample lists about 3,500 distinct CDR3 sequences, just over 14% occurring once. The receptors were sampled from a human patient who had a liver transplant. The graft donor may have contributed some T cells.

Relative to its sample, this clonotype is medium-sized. The CDR3 is CASSPRNSGGARETQYF. The CDR3 DNA sequence: TGTGCCAGCAGCCCGCGAAATAGCGGGGGGGCCCGGGAGACCCAGTACTTC. V usage is TRBV7-2 and J usage is TRBJ2-5; TRBD2 matches at 11 bases. Germline trimming cut 5 bases from V and 5 bases from J; bases unmatched to any gene: 13. Germline values: CDR1 SGHTA, CDR2 FQGNSA. This CDR3 has 17 residues.

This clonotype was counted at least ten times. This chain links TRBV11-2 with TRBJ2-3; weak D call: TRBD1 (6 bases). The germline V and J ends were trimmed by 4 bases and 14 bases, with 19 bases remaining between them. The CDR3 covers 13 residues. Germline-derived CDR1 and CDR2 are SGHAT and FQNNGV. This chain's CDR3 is CASSSRQDPVGYF. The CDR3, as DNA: TGTGCCAGCAGCTCCCGACAGGACCCCGTGGGGTATTTT.

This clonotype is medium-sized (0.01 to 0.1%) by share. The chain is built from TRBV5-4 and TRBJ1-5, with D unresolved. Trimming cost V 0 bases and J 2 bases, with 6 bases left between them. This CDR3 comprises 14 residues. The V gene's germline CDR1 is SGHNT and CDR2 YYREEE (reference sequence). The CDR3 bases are TGTGCCAGCAGCTTGGGGGGTGGCAATCAGCCCCAGCATTTT. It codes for CASSLGGGNQPQHF.

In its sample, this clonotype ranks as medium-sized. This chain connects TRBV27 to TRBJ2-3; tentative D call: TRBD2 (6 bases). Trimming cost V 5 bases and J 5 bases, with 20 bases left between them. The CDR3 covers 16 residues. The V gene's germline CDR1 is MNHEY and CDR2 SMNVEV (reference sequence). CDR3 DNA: TGTGCCAGCAGTCGGACTACTCCGCTGGGGGGAGATACGCAGTATTTT. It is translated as CASSRTTPLGGDTQYF.

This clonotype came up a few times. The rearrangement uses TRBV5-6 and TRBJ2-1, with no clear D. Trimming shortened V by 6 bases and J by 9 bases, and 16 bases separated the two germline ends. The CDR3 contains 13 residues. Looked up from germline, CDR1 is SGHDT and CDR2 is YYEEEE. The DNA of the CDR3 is TGTGCCAGCATCTATCGATCGGGCGTTGAGCAGTTCTTC. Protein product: CASIYRSGVEQFF.

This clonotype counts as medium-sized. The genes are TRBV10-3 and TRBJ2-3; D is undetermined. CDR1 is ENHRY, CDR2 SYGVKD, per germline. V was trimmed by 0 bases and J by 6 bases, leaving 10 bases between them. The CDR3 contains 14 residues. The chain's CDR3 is CAISESLSWDTQYF. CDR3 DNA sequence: TGTGCCATCAGTGAGTCCCTTAGCTGGGATACGCAGTATTTT.

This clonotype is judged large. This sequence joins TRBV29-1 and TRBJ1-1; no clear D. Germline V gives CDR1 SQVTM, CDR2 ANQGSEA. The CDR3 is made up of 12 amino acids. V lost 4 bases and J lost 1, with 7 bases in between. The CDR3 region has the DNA TGCAGCGTTGGGACGGGGAACACTGAAGCTTTCTTT. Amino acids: CSVGTGNTEAFF.

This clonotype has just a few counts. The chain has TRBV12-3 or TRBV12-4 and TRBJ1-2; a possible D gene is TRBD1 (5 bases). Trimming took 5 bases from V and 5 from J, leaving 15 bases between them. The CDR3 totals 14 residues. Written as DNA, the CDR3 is TGTGCCAGCAGTAGAATGCGACAGACTTATGGCTACACCTTC. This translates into CASSRMRQTYGYTF.

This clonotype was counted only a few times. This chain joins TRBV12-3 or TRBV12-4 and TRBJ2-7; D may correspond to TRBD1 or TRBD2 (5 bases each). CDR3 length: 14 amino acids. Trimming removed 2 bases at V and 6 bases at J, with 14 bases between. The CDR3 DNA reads TGTGCCAGCAGTTTAAATCAGGGAGAGCTCGAGCAGTACTTC. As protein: CASSLNQGELEQYF.

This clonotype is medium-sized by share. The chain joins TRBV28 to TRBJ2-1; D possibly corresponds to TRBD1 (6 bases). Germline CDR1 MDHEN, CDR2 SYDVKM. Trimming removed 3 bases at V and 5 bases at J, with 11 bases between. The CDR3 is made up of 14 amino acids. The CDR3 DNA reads TGTGCCAGCAGTTTGGGGACAAGGAACAATGAGCAGTTCTTC. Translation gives CASSLGTRNNEQFF.

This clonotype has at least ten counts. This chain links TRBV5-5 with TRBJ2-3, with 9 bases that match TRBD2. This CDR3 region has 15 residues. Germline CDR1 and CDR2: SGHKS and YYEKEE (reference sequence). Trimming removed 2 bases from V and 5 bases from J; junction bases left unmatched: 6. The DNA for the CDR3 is TGTGCCAGCAGCTTCAGTAGCGGGAGTAGAGATACGCAGTATTTT. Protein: CASSFSSGSRDTQYF.

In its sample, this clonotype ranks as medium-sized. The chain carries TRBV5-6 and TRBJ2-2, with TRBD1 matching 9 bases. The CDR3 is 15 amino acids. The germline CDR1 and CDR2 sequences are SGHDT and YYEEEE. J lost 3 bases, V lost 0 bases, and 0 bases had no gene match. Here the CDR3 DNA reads TGTGCCAGCAGCTTGGGGACAGGGGACACCGGGGAGCTGTTTTTT. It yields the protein CASSLGTGDTGELFF.

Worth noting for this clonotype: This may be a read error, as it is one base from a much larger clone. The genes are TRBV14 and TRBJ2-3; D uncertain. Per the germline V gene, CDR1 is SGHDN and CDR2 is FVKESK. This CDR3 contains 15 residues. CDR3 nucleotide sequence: TGTACCAGCAGCCCGCAAGGCAGTCCGGCAGATACGCAGTATTTT. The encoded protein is CTSSPQGSPADTQYF.

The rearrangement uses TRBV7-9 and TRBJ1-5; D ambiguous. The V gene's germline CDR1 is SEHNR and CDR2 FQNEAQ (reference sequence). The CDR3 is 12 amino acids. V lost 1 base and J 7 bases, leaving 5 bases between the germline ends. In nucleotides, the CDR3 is TGTGCCAGCAGCTTAGATCAACAGCCCCAGCATTTT. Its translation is CASSLDQQPQHF.

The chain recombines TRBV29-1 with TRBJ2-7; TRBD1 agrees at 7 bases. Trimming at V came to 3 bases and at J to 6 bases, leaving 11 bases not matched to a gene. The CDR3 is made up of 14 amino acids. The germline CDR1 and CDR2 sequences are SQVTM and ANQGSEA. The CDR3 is CSVETGPIPGEQYF. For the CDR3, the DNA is TGCAGCGTTGAGACAGGGCCAATTCCTGGCGAGCAGTACTTC.

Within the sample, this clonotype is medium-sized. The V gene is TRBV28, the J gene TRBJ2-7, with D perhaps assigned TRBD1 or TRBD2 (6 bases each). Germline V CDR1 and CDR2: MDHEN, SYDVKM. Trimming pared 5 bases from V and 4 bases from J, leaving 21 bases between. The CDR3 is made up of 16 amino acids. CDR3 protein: CASSPGGGRGLYEQYF. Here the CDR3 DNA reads TGTGCCAGCAGTCCCGGAGGGGGTCGGGGTCTGTACGAGCAGTACTTC.

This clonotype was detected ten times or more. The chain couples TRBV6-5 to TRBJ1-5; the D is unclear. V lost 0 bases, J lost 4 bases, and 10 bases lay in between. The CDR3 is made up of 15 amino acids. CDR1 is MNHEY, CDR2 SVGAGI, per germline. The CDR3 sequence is CASSYSTQRNQPQHF. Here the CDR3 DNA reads TGTGCCAGCAGTTACTCGACACAGCGAAATCAGCCCCAGCATTTT.

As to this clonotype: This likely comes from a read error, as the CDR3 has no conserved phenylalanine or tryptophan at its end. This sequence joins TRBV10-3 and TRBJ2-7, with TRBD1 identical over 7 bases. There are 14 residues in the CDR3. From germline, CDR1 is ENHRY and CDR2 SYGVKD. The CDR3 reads CASSPGTADYEQYI. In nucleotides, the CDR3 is TGCGCCAGCAGTCCCGGGACAGCGGACTACGAGCAGTACATC.

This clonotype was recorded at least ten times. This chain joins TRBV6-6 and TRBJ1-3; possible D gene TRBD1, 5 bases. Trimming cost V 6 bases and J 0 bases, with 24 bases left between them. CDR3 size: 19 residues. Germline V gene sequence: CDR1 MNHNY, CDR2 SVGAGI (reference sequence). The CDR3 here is CASSPTQQGYRPSGNTIYF. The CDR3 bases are TGTGCCAGCAGCCCTACTCAGCAGGGTTACCGACCCTCTGGAAACACCATATATTTT.

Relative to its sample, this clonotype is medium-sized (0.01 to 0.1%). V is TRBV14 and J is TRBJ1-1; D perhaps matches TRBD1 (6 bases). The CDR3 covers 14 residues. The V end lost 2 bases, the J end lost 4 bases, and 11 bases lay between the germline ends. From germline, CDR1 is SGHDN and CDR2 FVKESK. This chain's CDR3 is CASSQQGRGTEAFF. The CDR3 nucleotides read TGTGCCAGCAGCCAACAGGGCAGGGGCACTGAAGCTTTCTTT.

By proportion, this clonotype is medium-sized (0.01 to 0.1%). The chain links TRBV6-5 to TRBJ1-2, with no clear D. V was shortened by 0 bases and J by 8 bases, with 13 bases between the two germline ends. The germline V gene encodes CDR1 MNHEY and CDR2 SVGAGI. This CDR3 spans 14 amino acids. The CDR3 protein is CASSYSRQAYGYTF. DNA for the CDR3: TGTGCCAGCAGTTACTCGAGGCAGGCATACGGCTACACCTTC.

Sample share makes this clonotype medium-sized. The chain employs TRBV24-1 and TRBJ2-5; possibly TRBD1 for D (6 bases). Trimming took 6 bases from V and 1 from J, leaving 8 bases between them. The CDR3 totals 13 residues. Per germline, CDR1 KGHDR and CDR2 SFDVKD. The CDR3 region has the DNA TGTGCCACCAGTCAGGGGTCCCAAGAGACCCAGTACTTC. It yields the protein CATSQGSQETQYF.

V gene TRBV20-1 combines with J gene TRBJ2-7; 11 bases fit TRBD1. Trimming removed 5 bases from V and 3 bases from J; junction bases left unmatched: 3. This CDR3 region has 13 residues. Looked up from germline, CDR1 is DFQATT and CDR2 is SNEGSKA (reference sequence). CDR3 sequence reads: CSAGGQGVYEQYF. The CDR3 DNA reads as TGCAGTGCTGGGGGACAGGGGGTCTACGAGCAGTACTTC.

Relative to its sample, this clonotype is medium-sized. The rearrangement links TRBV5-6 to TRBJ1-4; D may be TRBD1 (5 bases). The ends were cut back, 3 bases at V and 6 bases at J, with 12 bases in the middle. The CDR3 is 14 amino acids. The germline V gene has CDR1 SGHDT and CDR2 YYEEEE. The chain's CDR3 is CASSSTPTDEKLFF. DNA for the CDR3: TGTGCCAGCAGCTCGACCCCGACAGATGAAAAACTGTTTTTT.

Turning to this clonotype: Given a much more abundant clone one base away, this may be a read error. The DNA for the CDR3 is TGTACCAGTAGTATCGGACAGGAGACCCAGTACTTC. It codes for CTSSIGQETQYF. V and J are TRBV19 and TRBJ2-5; maybe TRBD1 (6 bases). This CDR3 spans 12 amino acids. CDR1 LNHDA and CDR2 SQIVND come from the germline V gene (reference sequence).

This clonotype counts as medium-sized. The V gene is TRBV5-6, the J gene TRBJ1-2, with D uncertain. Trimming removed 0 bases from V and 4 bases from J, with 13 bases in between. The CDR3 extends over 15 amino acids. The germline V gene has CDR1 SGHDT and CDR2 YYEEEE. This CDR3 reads CASSLDPTEIYGYTF. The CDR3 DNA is TGTGCCAGCAGCTTGGACCCGACCGAGATCTATGGCTACACCTTC.

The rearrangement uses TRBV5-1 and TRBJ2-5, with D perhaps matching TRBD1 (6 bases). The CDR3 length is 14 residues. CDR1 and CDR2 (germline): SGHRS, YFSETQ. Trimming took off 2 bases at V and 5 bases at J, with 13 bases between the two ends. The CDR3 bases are TGCGCCAGCAGCTTATATCTTCAGGGGGAGACCCAGTACTTC. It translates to CASSLYLQGETQYF. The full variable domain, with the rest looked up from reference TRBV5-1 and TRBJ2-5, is KAGVTQTPRYLIKTRGQQVTLSCSPISGHRSVSWYQQTPGQGLQFLFEYFSETQRNKGNFPGRFSGRQFSNSRSEMNVSTLELGDSALYLCASSLYLQGETQYFGPGTRLLVL.

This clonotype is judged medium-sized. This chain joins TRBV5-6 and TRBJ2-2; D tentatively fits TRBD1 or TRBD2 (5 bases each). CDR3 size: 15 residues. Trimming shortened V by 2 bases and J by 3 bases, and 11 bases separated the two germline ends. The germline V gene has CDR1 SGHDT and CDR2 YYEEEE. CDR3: CASSLRGVDTGELFF. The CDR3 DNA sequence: TGTGCCAGCAGCTTACGAGGGGTAGACACCGGGGAGCTGTTTTTT.